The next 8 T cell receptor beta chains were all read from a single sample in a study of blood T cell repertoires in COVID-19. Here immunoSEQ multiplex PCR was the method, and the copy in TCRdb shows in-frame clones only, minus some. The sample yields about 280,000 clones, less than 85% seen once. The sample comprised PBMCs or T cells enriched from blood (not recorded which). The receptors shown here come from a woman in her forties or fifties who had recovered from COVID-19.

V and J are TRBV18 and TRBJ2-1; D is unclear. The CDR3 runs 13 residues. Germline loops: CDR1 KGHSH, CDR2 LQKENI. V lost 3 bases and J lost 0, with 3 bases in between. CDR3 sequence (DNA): TGTGCCAGCTCACCCAGCTCCTACAATGAGCAGTTCTTC. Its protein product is CASSPSSYNEQFF. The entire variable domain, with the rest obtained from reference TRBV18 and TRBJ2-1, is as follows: NAGVMQNPRHLVRRRGQEARLRCSPMKGHSHVYWYRQLPEEGLKFMVYLQKENIIDESGMPKERFSAEFPKEGPSILRIQQVVRGDSAAYFCASSPSSYNEQFFGPGTRLTVL.

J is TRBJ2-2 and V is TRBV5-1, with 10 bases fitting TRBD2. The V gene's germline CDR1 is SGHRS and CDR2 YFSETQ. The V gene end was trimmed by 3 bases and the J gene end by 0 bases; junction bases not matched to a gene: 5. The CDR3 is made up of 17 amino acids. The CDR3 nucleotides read TGCGCCAGCAGCTCAAGCGGGGGGGTGGCGAACACCGGGGAGCTGTTTTTT. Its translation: CASSSSGGVANTGELFF.

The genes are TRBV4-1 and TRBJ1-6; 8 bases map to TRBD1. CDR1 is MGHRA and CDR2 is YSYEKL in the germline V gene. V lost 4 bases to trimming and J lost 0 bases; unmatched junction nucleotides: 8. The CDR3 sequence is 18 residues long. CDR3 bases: TGCGCCAGCAGCCCAGGACAGGGCGGGAGCTCCTATAATTCACCCCTCCACTTT. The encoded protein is CASSPGQGGSSYNSPLHF.

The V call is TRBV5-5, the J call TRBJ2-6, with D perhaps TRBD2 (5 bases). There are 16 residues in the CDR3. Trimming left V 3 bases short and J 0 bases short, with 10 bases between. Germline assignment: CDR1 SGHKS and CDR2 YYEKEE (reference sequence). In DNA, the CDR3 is TGTGCCAGCAGCTGGGAGTTTCCCTCTGGGGCCAACGTCCTGACTTTC. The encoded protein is CASSWEFPSGANVLTF.

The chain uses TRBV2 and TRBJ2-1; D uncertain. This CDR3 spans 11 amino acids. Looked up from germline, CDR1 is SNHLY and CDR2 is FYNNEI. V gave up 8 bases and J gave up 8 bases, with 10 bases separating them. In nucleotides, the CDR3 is TGTGCCAGCGGTACCGGTTATGAGCAGTTCTTC. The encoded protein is CASGTGYEQFF.

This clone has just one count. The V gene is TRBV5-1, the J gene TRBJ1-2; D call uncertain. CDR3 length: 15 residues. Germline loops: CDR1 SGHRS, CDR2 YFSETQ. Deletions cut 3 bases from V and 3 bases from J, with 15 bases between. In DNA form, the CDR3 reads TGCGCCAGCAGCTGGGAGGGAGGGTTCGACTATGGCTACACCTTC. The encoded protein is CASSWEGGFDYGYTF.

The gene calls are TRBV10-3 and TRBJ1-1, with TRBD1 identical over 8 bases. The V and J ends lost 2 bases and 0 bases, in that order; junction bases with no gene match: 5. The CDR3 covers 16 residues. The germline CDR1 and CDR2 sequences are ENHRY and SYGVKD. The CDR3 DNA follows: TGTGCCATCAGTGAGGCGGGGACAGGAGTGAACACTGAAGCTTTCTTT. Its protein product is CAISEAGTGVNTEAFF.

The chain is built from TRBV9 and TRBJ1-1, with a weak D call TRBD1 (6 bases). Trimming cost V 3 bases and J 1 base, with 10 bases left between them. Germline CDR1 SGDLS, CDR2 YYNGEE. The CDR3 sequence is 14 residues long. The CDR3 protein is CASSGRQANTEAFF. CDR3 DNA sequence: TGTGCCAGCAGCGGACGACAGGCGAACACTGAAGCTTTCTTT. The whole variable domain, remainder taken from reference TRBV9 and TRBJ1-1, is DSGVTQTPKHLITATGQRVTLRCSPRSGDLSVYWYQQSLDQGLQFLIQYYNGEERAKGNILERFSAQQFPDLHSELNLSSLELGDSALYFCASSGRQANTEAFFGQGTRLTVV.